The rows below give T cell receptor beta chains drawn from one sample of a study of regulatory T cells in long-lasting Graves disease. TCRdb processed the multiplex PCR reads anew with MiXCR; each CDR3 protein has one entry. The table records roughly 500,000 distinct CDR3 sequences, roughly 21% of them present only once. Specimen: peripheral blood mononuclear cells (PBMCs), collected when the disease was refractory, from a patient treated with antithyroid drugs. The receptor source for this set is a female donor with Graves disease. The CDR3 runs from the conserved cysteine through the conserved F or W. Fields, in order: V gene, D gene, clone size, J gene, CDR3 DNA, CDR3 protein. D genes are given only for firm matches. Expanded clones get a size class; other rows say once, few or many, or leave the size out.

TRBV11-2	.	.	TRBJ2-7	TGTGCCAGCAGCAACGGCGCCACTCGGGGACTCAGCTCCTACGAGCAGTACTTC	CASSNGATRGLSSYEQYF
TRBV15	.	few	TRBJ1-2	TGTGCCACCAGCAGAGATCTTAGTTTGGAGGAAAAGGGCTACACCTTC	CATSRDLSLEEKGYTF
TRBV28	.	many	TRBJ2-4	TGTGCCAGCCCCCCTCCCGGACTTCAGGCCAAAAACATTCAGTACTTC	CASPPPGLQAKNIQYF
TRBV11-2	TRBD1	many	TRBJ2-5	TGTGCCAGCAGCTTAGTTTGGGGGACAGGGGGAGAGACCCAGTACTTC	CASSLVWGTGGETQYF
TRBV9	.	.	TRBJ2-3	TGTGCCAGCAGCGTAGAAGTAGGGGGCACAGATACGCAGTATTTT	CASSVEVGGTDTQYF
TRBV24-1	TRBD1	few	TRBJ2-7	TGTGCCACCAGTGATTTCCGGGACAGTTACGAGCAGTACTTC	CATSDFRDSYEQYF
TRBV7-2	.	many	TRBJ2-4	TGTGCCAGCAGCTTGTTTACCGGAGTGGTTCAGTACTTC	CASSLFTGVVQYF
TRBV5-1	.	few	TRBJ1-2	TGCGCCAGCAGCCCCGGTCCTCCTTCCTCCTCTGGCTACACCTTC	CASSPGPPSSSGYTF
TRBV24-1	.	few	TRBJ2-2	TGTGCCACCAGTCCCGCCCCCGGGGAGCTGTTTTTT	CATSPAPGELFF
TRBV5-1	.	.	TRBJ2-7	TGCGCCAGCAGCTCCGTCACAGGCTCCTACGAGCAGTACTTC	CASSSVTGSYEQYF
TRBV2	.	once	TRBJ2-1	TGTGCCAGCAGGACCGGAGCGTCCGCCTACAATGAGCAGTTCTTC	CASRTGASAYNEQFF